Shown below are 27 T cell receptor beta chains from a single sample sequenced in a study of CD8+ T cells in alopecia areata. As the sequencing template, cDNA was produced by extracting RNA and reverse transcribing it. TCRdb's table, derived via immunoSEQ multiplex PCR, lists solely in-frame clones and lacks some. This table has about 42,000 clones, under 70% appearing once. Treatment defined: oral pan-JAK inhibitor, 5-10 mg twice daily. The sequences come from CD8+ T cells sorted from blood, collected at week 4, from a patient treated with tofacitinib. Every receptor here comes from a human donor with alopecia areata.

The chain uses TRBV30 and TRBJ1-6, with D perhaps matching TRBD1 (5 bases). This CDR3 has 13 residues. The ends were cut back, 2 bases at V and 7 bases at J, with 9 bases in the middle. Germline CDR1 is GTSNPN and CDR2 is SVGIG (reference sequence). The CDR3 is CAWSKGPNSPLHF. CDR3 bases: TGTGCCTGGAGTAAGGGGCCGAATTCACCCCTCCACTTT.

This clone showed up just a few times. The J gene is TRBJ2-5, the V gene TRBV7-7; D is ambiguous. Germline V gives CDR1 SSHAT, CDR2 FNYEAQ (reference sequence). The CDR3 runs 15 residues. The V and J ends lost 2 bases and 3 bases respectively, with 13 bases between them. The DNA of the CDR3 is TGTGCCAGCAGCTTAACCCAGCGAACCGAAGAGACCCAGTACTTC. Amino acid sequence: CASSLTQRTEETQYF.

The chain joins TRBV7-9 to TRBJ2-7; a weak D match, TRBD1 (6 bases). The CDR3 spans 12 residues. V was cut by 5 bases and J by 4 bases, with 9 bases left in between. The germline gives CDR1 SEHNR, CDR2 FQNEAQ (reference sequence). CDR3 nucleotide sequence: TGTGCCAGCAGCGACGGGACATACGAGCAGTACTTC. This sequence encodes CASSDGTYEQYF.

This clone showed up just once. V usage is TRBV5-6 and J usage is TRBJ2-4; TRBD1 agrees at 8 bases. The germline gives CDR1 SGHDT, CDR2 YYEEEE. This CDR3 has 16 amino acids. V was pared by 4 bases and J by 0 bases, with 6 bases of the junction left unmatched. CDR3 DNA sequence: TGTGCCAGCAGCCAGACAGGGGAAGGAGCCAAAAACATTCAGTACTTC. Translated, it gives CASSQTGEGAKNIQYF.

The CDR3, as DNA: TGTGCCAGCAGTCCGCTGGGGACGGGCGGCACAGATACGCAGTATTTT. It yields the protein CASSPLGTGGTDTQYF. The rearrangement joins TRBV27 to TRBJ2-3, with D possibly called TRBD1 or TRBD2 (5 bases each). Germline assignment: CDR1 MNHEY and CDR2 SMNVEV (reference sequence). This CDR3 spans 16 amino acids. Trimming pared 5 bases from V and 1 base from J, leaving 16 bases between.

This chain links TRBV14 with TRBJ2-1, with D unresolved. From germline, CDR1 is SGHDN and CDR2 FVKESK. The V and J ends lost 5 bases and 7 bases respectively, with 9 bases between them. This CDR3 comprises 12 residues. Here the CDR3 DNA reads TGTGCCAGCAGCACAAGGGCGAATGAGCAGTTCTTC. Its protein product is CASSTRANEQFF.

This clone was recorded once. The chain has TRBV6-5 and TRBJ2-1, with 7 bases identical to TRBD1. The ends lost 5 bases at V and 10 bases at J; junction bases unmatched: 8. The CDR3 extends over 13 amino acids. CDR1 is MNHEY, CDR2 SVGAGI, per germline. CDR3 nucleotide sequence: TGTGCCAGCAGTCGGCAGACAGGGAACGAGCAGTTCTTC. It codes for CASSRQTGNEQFF.

This chain links TRBV29-1 with TRBJ2-1; D uncertain. Trimming left V 3 bases short and J 0 bases short, with 12 bases between. The CDR3 sequence is 15 residues long. Germline V gives CDR1 SQVTM, CDR2 ANQGSEA. The CDR3 DNA follows: TGCAGCGTTGAGGTGCAGTTCAGCTCCTACAATGAGCAGTTCTTC. Protein sequence: CSVEVQFSSYNEQFF.

This chain joins TRBV30 and TRBJ1-1, with a tentative D call TRBD1 (5 bases). The CDR3 spans 13 residues. Trimming took 1 base from V and 3 from J, leaving 9 bases between them. CDR1 and CDR2 (germline): GTSNPN, SVGIG (reference sequence). CDR3 sequence: CAWSAGQDTEAFF. The CDR3, as DNA: TGTGCCTGGAGTGCAGGGCAGGACACTGAAGCTTTCTTT.

V gene TRBV7-9 combines with J gene TRBJ1-2, with 7 bases fitting TRBD1. This CDR3 has 15 amino acids. V lost 0 bases and J lost 4; bases outside the gene matches: 5. The germline V gene has CDR1 SEHNR and CDR2 FQNEAQ (reference sequence). CDR3 nucleotide sequence: TGTGCCAGCAGCTTAGCCGACCGGGACAGCTATGGCTACACCTTC. Encoded protein: CASSLADRDSYGYTF.

The V and J genes are TRBV6-6 and TRBJ2-7; unclear D gene. Germline loops: CDR1 MNHNY, CDR2 SVGAGI (reference sequence). V dropped 6 bases and J dropped 1 base, with 16 bases sitting between them. The CDR3 has 15 amino acids. In DNA, the CDR3 is TGTGCCAGCAGACGCGAGGTTGACACATCCTACGAGCAGTACTTC. Its protein product is CASRREVDTSYEQYF.

The chain is built from TRBV29-1 and TRBJ2-3; no reliable D call. V lost 3 bases and J 2 bases, leaving 12 bases between the germline ends. The CDR3 contains 14 residues. Germline V lookup: CDR1 SQVTM, CDR2 ANQGSEA. The CDR3 reads CSVEGSLNTDTQYF. The CDR3 DNA reads TGCAGCGTTGAGGGCAGCTTGAACACAGATACGCAGTATTTT.

The rearrangement uses TRBV5-1 and TRBJ2-3; D gene ambiguous. V lost 0 bases and J lost 3, with 5 bases in between. The V gene's germline CDR1 is SGHRS and CDR2 YFSETQ. The CDR3 length is 13 residues. CDR3 loop: CASSLVTTDTQYF. Written as DNA, the CDR3 is TGCGCCAGCAGCTTGGTGACTACAGATACGCAGTATTTT.

The rearrangement uses TRBV30 and TRBJ2-5; 9 positions agree with TRBD2. In germline, CDR1 is GTSNPN, CDR2 SVGIG (reference sequence). The CDR3 loop spans 13 amino acids. The J segment lost 2 bases and the V segment lost 8 bases, leaving 6 bases of the junction unmatched. The CDR3: CAGSSGEQETQYF. The CDR3 bases are TGTGCCGGCTCTAGCGGGGAGCAAGAGACCCAGTACTTC.

The chain links TRBV27 to TRBJ2-7, with 10 bases that match TRBD1. This CDR3 has 17 amino acids. V was pared by 5 bases and J by 2 bases, with 12 bases of the junction left unmatched. Germline V CDR1 and CDR2: MNHEY, SMNVEV (reference sequence). Here the CDR3 DNA reads TGTGCCAGCAGTGGCGGGACAGGGGACCAACTGCCCTACGAGCAGTACTTC. Protein: CASSGGTGDQLPYEQYF.

The chain joins TRBV29-1 to TRBJ2-3, with D uncertain. The CDR3 contains 14 residues. V was clipped by 4 bases and J by 8 bases, with 19 bases between them. CDR1 is SQVTM and CDR2 is ANQGSEA in the germline V gene. The CDR3 region is CSVVILDLAGTQYF. As DNA, the CDR3 is TGCAGCGTTGTTATTCTAGACTTAGCCGGTACGCAGTATTTT.

The rearrangement joins TRBV27 to TRBJ1-6, with a tentative D call TRBD1 (5 bases). The ends were cut back, 4 bases at V and 8 bases at J, with 18 bases in the middle. Germline V gene sequence: CDR1 MNHEY, CDR2 SMNVEV (reference sequence). The CDR3 is 16 amino acids. The CDR3 DNA reads TGTGCCAGCAGTTCAGAAGGGTGGGGGAGAGATTCACCCCTCCACTTT. Residues: CASSSEGWGRDSPLHF.

The V and J genes are TRBV7-9 and TRBJ1-1; D gene unclear. Trimming shortened V by 5 bases and J by 2 bases, and 6 bases separated the two germline ends. Germline-derived CDR1 and CDR2 are SEHNR and FQNEAQ (reference sequence). The CDR3 contains 12 residues. The CDR3 region has the DNA TGTGCCAGCAGCAGAGGCAACACTGAAGCTTTCTTT. This sequence encodes CASSRGNTEAFF.

This clone was seen a single time. The J gene is TRBJ2-3, the V gene TRBV9, with 11 bases matching TRBD2. The CDR3 contains 19 residues. The V gene's germline CDR1 is SGDLS and CDR2 YYNGEE. The trim removed 4 bases at V and 0 bases at J, leaving 13 bases unmatched. In nucleotides, the CDR3 is TGTGCCAGCAGCCCCCAAGAGTCGTGGACTAGCGGGAGCACAGATACGCAGTATTTT. It codes for CASSPQESWTSGSTDTQYF.

The V call is TRBV30, the J call TRBJ2-1; D not certain. The V gene lost 1 base and the J gene lost 2 bases, with 3 bases spanning the gap. The CDR3 has 12 amino acids. Germline CDR1 and CDR2: GTSNPN and SVGIG (reference sequence). Here the CDR3 reads CAWSGAYNEQFF. The CDR3 DNA reads as TGTGCCTGGAGTGGGGCCTACAATGAGCAGTTCTTC. The variable domain in full, completed from reference TRBV30 and TRBJ2-1, reads SQTIHQWPATLVQPVGSPLSLECTVEGTSNPNLYWYRQAAGRGLQLLFYSVGIGQISSEVPQNLSASRPQDRQFILSSKKLLLSDSGFYLCAWSGAYNEQFFGPGTRLTVL.

This clone was seen more than once but under ten times. CDR3 nucleotide sequence: TGCAGCGTTCGACTAAACTACGAGCAGTACTTC. It codes for CSVRLNYEQYF. V is TRBV29-1 and J is TRBJ2-7, with D maybe TRBD2 (5 bases). Germline loops: CDR1 SQVTM, CDR2 ANQGSEA. The CDR3 loop spans 11 amino acids. V was cut by 5 bases and J by 3 bases, with 8 bases left in between.

This clone was counted many times. The V call is TRBV7-2, the J call TRBJ2-1; 16 bases are a match to TRBD2. The CDR3 contains 16 residues. Germline V gene sequence: CDR1 SGHTA, CDR2 FQGNSA. Losses at the gene ends were 5 bases for V and 5 bases for J; bases not matched to a gene: 3. The CDR3 DNA reads TGTGCCAGCAGCGGGACTAGCGGGGGGGAACACAATGAGCAGTTCTTC. Amino acids: CASSGTSGGEHNEQFF. Complete variable domain (other parts from reference TRBV7-2 and TRBJ2-1): GAGVSQSPSNKVTEKGKDVELRCDPISGHTALYWYRQSLGQGLEFLIYFQGNSAPDKSGLPSDRFSAERTGGSVSTLTIQRTQQEDSAVYLCASSGTSGGEHNEQFFGPGTRLTVL.

This chain uses TRBV7-6 with TRBJ2-3; 10 bases map to TRBD2. Germline V gene lookup returns CDR1 SGHVS and CDR2 FNYEAQ. Trimming removed 2 bases from V and 1 base from J; junction bases left unmatched: 12. The CDR3 is 19 residues long. The CDR3, as DNA: TGTGCCAGCAGCTTATCAACCAGCGGGGGGGCCTCGGGCACAGATACGCAGTATTTT. It translates to CASSLSTSGGASGTDTQYF.

V and J are TRBV30 and TRBJ2-1, with D perhaps TRBD1 (5 bases). Germline loops: CDR1 GTSNPN, CDR2 SVGIG (reference sequence). CDR3 size: 13 residues. The germline V and J ends were trimmed by 0 bases and 10 bases, with 13 bases remaining between them. Here the CDR3 reads CAWSVTAPGEQFF. DNA of the CDR3: TGTGCCTGGAGTGTAACGGCGCCAGGGGAGCAGTTCTTC. Complete variable domain (other parts from reference TRBV30 and TRBJ2-1): SQTIHQWPATLVQPVGSPLSLECTVEGTSNPNLYWYRQAAGRGLQLLFYSVGIGQISSEVPQNLSASRPQDRQFILSSKKLLLSDSGFYLCAWSVTAPGEQFFGPGTRLTVL.

The V and J genes are TRBV30 and TRBJ1-1, with D possibly matching TRBD1 (5 bases). The CDR3 covers 14 residues. Between the trimmed V and J ends, which lost 0 bases and 4 bases, there was a span of 12 bases. Per the germline V gene, CDR1 is GTSNPN and CDR2 is SVGIG (reference sequence). The chain's CDR3 is CAWSVPQGGTEAFF. DNA of the CDR3: TGTGCCTGGAGTGTACCCCAGGGAGGCACTGAAGCTTTCTTT.

This clone was seen a few times. This rearrangement joins TRBV28 to TRBJ2-7, with D possibly being TRBD1 (8 bases). Trimming stripped 3 bases from V and 3 bases from J, with 12 bases between. The CDR3 is made up of 14 amino acids. The germline CDR1 and CDR2 sequences are MDHEN and SYDVKM. CDR3 DNA sequence: TGTGCCAGCAGTTTTTACAGGGGGGGCTACGAGCAGTACTTC. It translates to CASSFYRGGYEQYF.

This clone appeared a few times. The V call is TRBV12-5, the J call TRBJ1-5; no clear D. Per the germline V gene, CDR1 is LGHNT and CDR2 is FRNRAP. V was cut by 6 bases and J by 4 bases, with 4 bases left in between. The CDR3 loop spans 11 amino acids. This chain's CDR3 is CASGGNQPQHF. CDR3 nucleotides: TGTGCTAGTGGCGGGAATCAGCCCCAGCATTTT.